The 20 T cell receptor beta chains given below trace back to one sample, sequenced in a study of T cell responses to AZD1222 COVID-19 vaccine. Clones were sequenced by immunoSEQ multiplex PCR, and TCRdb holds only the in-frame ones, with some missing. The profile shows about 120,000 clones, roughly 84% of them singletons. The source material was peripheral blood, sampled on day 0 of AZD1222 vaccination. Receptors originate from an adult in good health.

The rearrangement uses TRBV5-6 and TRBJ2-1; TRBD1 is a possible D gene (6 bases). CDR1 is SGHDT and CDR2 is YYEEEE in the germline V gene. The V gene lost 0 bases and the J gene lost 7 bases, with 11 bases spanning the gap. The CDR3 consists of 14 residues. The DNA of the CDR3 is TGTGCCAGCAGCTTGGTAACAGGGAGTAATGAGCAGTTCTTC. Its translation: CASSLVTGSNEQFF.

V gene TRBV6-5 combines with J gene TRBJ2-5, with no clear D. From germline, CDR1 is MNHEY and CDR2 SVGAGI. This CDR3 is built from 12 residues. Trimming left V 10 bases short and J 2 bases short, with 11 bases between. The CDR3 here is CATTRRQETQYF. The CDR3 region has the DNA TGTGCCACCACCCGACGGCAAGAGACCCAGTACTTC.

V usage is TRBV19 and J usage is TRBJ1-1; a possible D gene is TRBD1 (5 bases). Germline lookup yields CDR1 LNHDA and CDR2 SQIVND (reference sequence). The CDR3 extends over 14 amino acids. V was cut by 4 bases and J by 1 base, with 10 bases left in between. CDR3 residues: CASSTWGKNTEAFF. The CDR3 DNA reads TGTGCCAGTAGTACTTGGGGGAAGAACACTGAAGCTTTCTTT.

The genes are TRBV9 and TRBJ2-7; D is unresolved. Looked up from germline, CDR1 is SGDLS and CDR2 is YYNGEE. V lost 0 bases and J 0 bases, leaving 7 bases between the germline ends. This CDR3 contains 14 residues. CDR3 sequence reads: CASSVVPSSYEQYF. The DNA of the CDR3 is TGTGCCAGCAGCGTAGTGCCTAGCTCCTACGAGCAGTACTTC. Full variable domain (missing parts from reference TRBV9 and TRBJ2-7): DSGVTQTPKHLITATGQRVTLRCSPRSGDLSVYWYQQSLDQGLQFLIQYYNGEERAKGNILERFSAQQFPDLHSELNLSSLELGDSALYFCASSVVPSSYEQYFGPGTRLTVT.

The chain links TRBV28 to TRBJ2-7; weak D call: TRBD1 (6 bases). V shed 3 bases and J shed 12 bases, with 9 bases lying between them. The CDR3 has 10 residues. CDR1 is MDHEN, CDR2 SYDVKM, per germline. DNA for the CDR3: TGTGCCAGCAGTTTGGACAGAATGTACTTC. Translated: CASSLDRMYF.

The chain joins TRBV18 to TRBJ1-2; no clear D gene. The CDR3 sequence is 15 residues long. V shed 3 bases and J shed 1 base, with 12 bases lying between them. Looked up from germline, CDR1 is KGHSH and CDR2 is LQKENI. CDR3 protein: CASSPDPGFNYGYTF. CDR3 nucleotide sequence: TGTGCCAGCTCACCTGACCCGGGATTTAACTATGGCTACACCTTC.

The chain couples TRBV2 to TRBJ2-7; tentatively, D is TRBD1 (6 bases). Between the trimmed V and J ends, which lost 4 bases and 4 bases, there was a span of 8 bases. Germline values: CDR1 SNHLY, CDR2 FYNNEI. This CDR3 spans 12 amino acids. CDR3 coding DNA: TGTGCCAGCAGTGGAGGGACATACGAGCAGTACTTC. Its translation is CASSGGTYEQYF. The complete variable domain, with remaining parts taken from reference TRBV2 and TRBJ2-7, reads EPEVTQTPSHQVTQMGQEVILRCVPISNHLYFYWYRQILGQKVEFLVSFYNNEISEKSEIFDDQFSVERPDGSNFTLKIRSTKLEDSAMYFCASSGGTYEQYFGPGTRLTVT.

This rearrangement joins TRBV5-1 to TRBJ2-1; perhaps TRBD2 as D (6 bases). This CDR3 has 15 amino acids. V was pared by 4 bases and J by 3 bases, with 14 bases between. Per germline, CDR1 SGHRS and CDR2 YFSETQ. CDR3 sequence reads: CASSVMGGIYNEQFF. CDR3 in DNA: TGCGCCAGCAGCGTAATGGGGGGAATCTACAATGAGCAGTTCTTC.

The chain combines TRBV6-6 with TRBJ1-2, with 9 bases aligning to TRBD1. V was pared by 6 bases and J by 7 bases, with 6 bases of the junction left unmatched. CDR1 MNHNY and CDR2 SVGAGI come from the germline V gene (reference sequence). The CDR3 runs to 13 residues. DNA for the CDR3: TGTGCCAGCAGCGGGACAGGGTTCAGTGGCTACACCTTC. This gives the protein CASSGTGFSGYTF.

The V and J genes are TRBV11-3 and TRBJ1-1; D gene unclear. The CDR3 covers 12 residues. The germline V gene has CDR1 SGHNT and CDR2 YENEEA. The V gene lost 5 bases and the J gene lost 5 bases, with 9 bases spanning the gap. CDR3 sequence reads: CASSIIRTEAFF. As DNA, the CDR3 is TGTGCCAGCAGCATAATTCGAACTGAAGCTTTCTTT.

V gene TRBV5-6 combines with J gene TRBJ2-1, with D unresolved. V was trimmed by 0 bases and J by 1 base, leaving 2 bases between them. Germline lookup yields CDR1 SGHDT and CDR2 YYEEEE. CDR3 length equals 13 residues. This chain's CDR3 is CASSLVSYNEQFF. The DNA for the CDR3 is TGTGCCAGCAGCTTGGTTTCCTACAATGAGCAGTTCTTC.

The DNA of the CDR3 is TGTGCCAGCAGCCAGGCCGGGAACTACAATGAGCAGTTCTTC. Encoded protein: CASSQAGNYNEQFF. This sequence joins TRBV14 and TRBJ2-1, with D tentatively TRBD2 (5 bases). Germline assignment: CDR1 SGHDN and CDR2 FVKESK. Trimming removed 3 bases from V and 3 bases from J, with 9 bases in between. The CDR3 is 14 amino acids.

The chain joins TRBV28 to TRBJ2-2; D gene uncertain. CDR1 and CDR2 (germline): MDHEN, SYDVKM. V was cut by 2 bases and J by 8 bases, with 12 bases left in between. This CDR3 is built from 14 residues. CDR3 in DNA: TGTGCCAGCAGTTTAGGCTTTACGCGGGGGGAGCTGTTTTTT. It yields the protein CASSLGFTRGELFF.

J is TRBJ1-2 and V is TRBV5-5; D unresolved. Trimming took 0 bases from V and 2 from J, leaving 11 bases between them. The CDR3 has 15 amino acids. Germline V lookup: CDR1 SGHKS, CDR2 YYEKEE (reference sequence). CDR3 amino acids: CASSLVGEGNYGYTF. The CDR3 nucleotides read TGTGCCAGCAGCTTGGTGGGTGAGGGCAACTATGGCTACACCTTC. Supplemented by reference TRBV5-5 and TRBJ1-2, the full variable domain reads DAGVTQSPTHLIKTRGQQVTLRCSPISGHKSVSWYQQVLGQGPQFIFQYYEKEERGRGNFPDRFSARQFPNYSSELNVNALLLGDSALYLCASSLVGEGNYGYTFGSGTRLTVV.

The chain couples TRBV28 to TRBJ2-7, with D unclear. CDR3 size: 13 residues. Germline CDR1 reads MDHEN; CDR2 reads SYDVKM. Between the trimmed V and J ends, which lost 5 bases and 2 bases, there was a span of 10 bases. The CDR3 DNA is TGTGCCAGCAGTCGCAGGTTCCCCTACGAGCAGTACTTC. This codes for CASSRRFPYEQYF.

The CDR3 DNA sequence: TGTGCCTGGACCGGGGGGACCTACGAGCAGTACTTC. Protein product: CAWTGGTYEQYF. V and J are TRBV30 and TRBJ2-7; 7 bases align to TRBD2. CDR3 size: 12 residues. CDR1 and CDR2 (germline): GTSNPN, SVGIG (reference sequence). V was clipped by 4 bases and J by 2 bases; unmatched bases: 2. The full variable domain, with the rest looked up from reference TRBV30 and TRBJ2-7, is SQTIHQWPATLVQPVGSPLSLECTVEGTSNPNLYWYRQAAGRGLQLLFYSVGIGQISSEVPQNLSASRPQDRQFILSSKKLLLSDSGFYLCAWTGGTYEQYFGPGTRLTVT.

The rearrangement links TRBV27 to TRBJ2-7, with TRBD2 matching over 7 bases. Germline V gene lookup returns CDR1 MNHEY and CDR2 SMNVEV (reference sequence). V shed 2 bases and J 4 bases; nucleotides not matched to a gene: 2. CDR3 length equals 13 residues. CDR3 in amino acids: CASSLEGGYEQYF. DNA for the CDR3: TGTGCCAGCAGTTTAGAGGGAGGGTACGAGCAGTACTTC.

The rearrangement uses TRBV21-1 and TRBJ2-3; the table's D call, TRBD2, was not checked against the DNA. TRBV21-1 is marked as a pseudogene. This CDR3 has 16 residues. In nucleotides, the CDR3 is TGTGCCAGCAGCAAAAAACAAGAGGGACTCACAGATACGCAGTATTTT. Its protein is CASSKKQEGLTDTQYF.

V and J are TRBV5-1 and TRBJ1-2; 8 positions match TRBD1. This CDR3 is built from 15 residues. Looked up from germline, CDR1 is SGHRS and CDR2 is YFSETQ. V gave up 4 bases and J gave up 6 bases; unmatched junction bases: 11. The CDR3 spells CASSPTPGGADGYTF. In DNA form, the CDR3 reads TGCGCCAGCAGCCCTACCCCAGGGGGCGCGGATGGCTACACCTTC.

Here the CDR3 reads CASRRLQGSYEQYF. The CDR3 coding sequence is TGTGCCAGCAGACGTCTACAGGGCTCCTACGAGCAGTACTTC. The V gene is TRBV28, the J gene TRBJ2-7; tentatively, D is TRBD1 (6 bases). V lost 6 bases to trimming and J lost 0 bases, with 12 bases between them. This CDR3 has 14 residues. Germline assignment: CDR1 MDHEN and CDR2 SYDVKM.